This passage covers 23 T cell receptor beta chains from one sample sequenced in a study of regulatory T cells in long-lasting Graves disease. The sample's time point: persistent/refractory GD, antithyroid drugs over 5 years with positive TRAb. PBMCs provided the RNA from which the TCR library was made. TCR beta libraries were built with iRepertoire HTBI primers and Arm-PCR of CDR3 regions. TCRdb ran MiXCR on the multiplex PCR reads and lists one entry per CDR3 protein. Here the sample spans roughly 400,000 distinct CDR3 sequences, around 23% being singletons. The specimen comprised peripheral blood mononuclear cells (PBMCs), sampled when the disease was refractory, from a patient treated with antithyroid drugs. Receptor source: a female donor with Graves disease.

This clonotype was picked up many times. This rearrangement joins TRBV19 to TRBJ1-1; 7 nucleotides align to TRBD1. The CDR3 consists of 16 residues. J was trimmed by 2 bases and V by 3 bases; bases with no gene match: 9. From germline, CDR1 is LNHDA and CDR2 SQIVND (reference sequence). The DNA of the CDR3 is TGTGCCAGTAGTATGTTGCCAGGGACAGCAAACACTGAAGCTTTCTTT. Its translation is CASSMLPGTANTEAFF. Together with reference TRBV19 and TRBJ1-1, the CDR3 gives the full variable domain: DGGITQSPKYLFRKEGQNVTLSCEQNLNHDAMYWYRQDPGQGLRLIYYSQIVNDFQKGDIAEGYSVSREKKESFPLTVTSAQKNPTAFYLCASSMLPGTANTEAFFGQGTRLTVV.

This clonotype was picked up a small number of times. This sequence joins TRBV7-6 and TRBJ1-1; D gene uncertain. This CDR3 is built from 16 residues. Per germline, CDR1 SGHVS and CDR2 FNYEAQ. The ends were cut back, 5 bases at V and 2 bases at J, with 18 bases in the middle. CDR3 in DNA: TGTGCCAGCAGCCCTTACTCCGAGACAACCAACACTGAAGCTTTCTTT. Residues: CASSPYSETTNTEAFF.

The chain is built from TRBV7-9 and TRBJ1-2; D is undetermined. The CDR3 sequence is 18 residues long. CDR1 and CDR2 (germline): SEHNR, FQNEAQ (reference sequence). V was trimmed by 5 bases and J by 5 bases, leaving 27 bases between them. The chain's CDR3 is CASSRGVGSPLGGYGYTF. CDR3 DNA sequence: TGTGCCAGCAGCCGGGGTGTCGGGAGCCCTCTGGGAGGATATGGCTACACCTTC.

This sequence joins TRBV19 and TRBJ2-2, with a tentative D call TRBD2 (6 bases). The CDR3 runs to 14 residues. V gave up 3 bases and J gave up 6 bases, with 11 bases separating them. From germline, CDR1 is LNHDA and CDR2 SQIVND (reference sequence). CDR3 loop: CASSIYGGSGELFF. CDR3 coding DNA: TGTGCCAGTAGTATTTACGGGGGATCCGGGGAGCTGTTTTTT.

The sample holds many counts of this clonotype. This chain connects TRBV28 to TRBJ2-7, with 7 bases identical to TRBD1. Unmatched junction bases numbered 11, after V lost 5 bases and J lost 7 bases. The CDR3 spans 14 residues. Germline V gene sequence: CDR1 MDHEN, CDR2 SYDVKM. The CDR3: CASSTSRDSEEQYF. For the CDR3, the DNA is TGTGCCAGCAGTACCAGCAGGGACAGTGAAGAGCAGTACTTC.

The chain has TRBV5-4 and TRBJ2-5; 10 bases align to TRBD2. This CDR3 has 17 amino acids. CDR1 is SGHNT, CDR2 YYREEE, per germline (reference sequence). Germline trimming cut 0 bases from V and 7 bases from J; bases unmatched to any gene: 12. In DNA, the CDR3 is TGTGCCAGCAGCTTGGCCGGCTCGAGCGGGAGGGCGGGGACCCAGTACTTC. Protein: CASSLAGSSGRAGTQYF.

At least ten counts were recorded for this clonotype. The chain is built from TRBV2 and TRBJ2-7; 7 positions match TRBD1. V lost 6 bases to trimming and J lost 0 bases; unmatched junction nucleotides: 5. The CDR3 loop spans 14 amino acids. Looked up from germline, CDR1 is SNHLY and CDR2 is FYNNEI. Here the CDR3 reads CASSDRDSSYEQYF. CDR3 coding DNA: TGTGCCAGCAGCGACAGGGACAGCTCCTACGAGCAGTACTTC.

Many counts were recorded for this clonotype. The chain combines TRBV7-3 with TRBJ2-7; D unresolved. V lost 4 bases and J lost 0, with 13 bases in between. CDR1 SGHTA and CDR2 FQGTGA come from the germline V gene. The CDR3 has 15 amino acids. CDR3 coding DNA: TGTGCCAGCAGCTCTGGACCTACGAGCTCCTACGAGCAGTACTTC. It codes for CASSSGPTSSYEQYF.

This clonotype was observed a handful of times. This sequence may be a read error, since a much larger clone differs from it by one base. The chain carries TRBV12-3 or TRBV12-4 and TRBJ2-2, with a possible D match to TRBD2 (5 bases). There are 15 residues in the CDR3. The CDR3 DNA is TGTGCCGGCAGTTTAGTCCGGGGGAACACCGGGGAGCTGTTTTTT. This codes for CAGSLVRGNTGELFF.

This clonotype showed up many times. V usage is TRBV6-2 or TRBV6-3 and J usage is TRBJ1-4, with D perhaps matching TRBD1 (5 bases). V was shortened by 3 bases and J by 8 bases, with 19 bases between the two germline ends. CDR1 and CDR2 from the germline V gene are MNHEY and SVGEGT. This CDR3 spans 16 amino acids. CDR3 nucleotides: TGTGCCAGCAGTTATCTCACGGGACCCAACCGGGAAAAACTGTTTTTT. Encoded protein: CASSYLTGPNREKLFF.

This clonotype was detected a few times. The chain carries TRBV27 and TRBJ2-3; D is uncertain. Germline assignment: CDR1 MNHEY and CDR2 SMNVEV (reference sequence). The germline V and J ends were trimmed by 3 bases and 6 bases, with 10 bases remaining between them. The CDR3 has 13 residues. CDR3 loop: CASSLRGSDTQYF. CDR3 bases: TGTGCCAGCAGTTTGCGCGGTTCGGATACGCAGTATTTT.

This clonotype was seen repeatedly, ten times or more. This chain joins TRBV27 and TRBJ2-7, with TRBD1 identical over 8 bases. The V and J ends lost 2 bases and 3 bases, in that order; junction bases with no gene match: 3. Germline CDR1 MNHEY, CDR2 SMNVEV (reference sequence). This CDR3 comprises 14 residues. CDR3 protein: CASSLNRGNYEQYF. The CDR3 DNA is TGTGCCAGCAGTTTAAACAGGGGGAACTACGAGCAGTACTTC.

This clonotype was counted many times. This rearrangement joins TRBV7-9 to TRBJ1-1; D unclear. CDR1 and CDR2 from the germline V gene are SEHNR and FQNEAQ (reference sequence). The CDR3 runs 12 residues. V lost 5 bases and J 8 bases, leaving 12 bases between the germline ends. This CDR3 reads CASSTPGSEAFF. The CDR3 region has the DNA TGTGCCAGCAGCACACCCGGCTCCGAAGCTTTCTTT.

Many counts were recorded for this clonotype. The J gene is TRBJ2-5, the V gene TRBV28; D uncertain. The CDR3 sequence is 13 residues long. CDR1 and CDR2 from the germline V gene are MDHEN and SYDVKM. V shed 4 bases and J shed 4 bases, with 10 bases lying between them. CDR3 DNA: TGTGCCAGCAGTTCAAGGGTGCCAGAGACCCAGTACTTC. Translated, it gives CASSSRVPETQYF.

This chain links TRBV20-1 with TRBJ2-1; D is possibly TRBD2 (7 bases). The CDR3 is 11 amino acids. V was shortened by 3 bases and J by 15 bases, with 15 bases between the two germline ends. Looked up from germline, CDR1 is DFQATT and CDR2 is SNEGSKA (reference sequence). The CDR3 here is CSARGGGIRFF. DNA for the CDR3: TGCAGTGCTAGGGGGGGGGGCATTCGGTTCTTC.

Only a few counts were recorded for this clonotype. The rearrangement joins TRBV12-3 or TRBV12-4 to TRBJ2-7; tentative D call: TRBD2 (6 bases). The V end lost 3 bases, the J end lost 2 bases, and 23 bases lay between the germline ends. This CDR3 is 18 amino acids long. CDR3 loop: CASSFIPEGPPFTYEQYF. CDR3 coding DNA: TGTGCCAGCAGTTTCATTCCGGAGGGACCCCCCTTCACCTACGAGCAGTACTTC.

V and J are TRBV7-8 and TRBJ2-1; 7 nucleotides match TRBD1. Germline values: CDR1 SGHVS, CDR2 FQNEAQ. J gave up 8 bases and V 3 bases, and 7 bases lay outside the gene matches. The CDR3 sequence is 14 residues long. The CDR3 DNA reads TGTGCCAGCAGCTTCCAGGGGGTAGGCTATGAGCAGTTCTTC. The encoded protein is CASSFQGVGYEQFF.

The table lists this clonotype with many counts. The CDR3 is CASSEYATDYEQYF. DNA of the CDR3: TGTGCCAGCAGTGAATATGCCACAGACTACGAGCAGTACTTC. The V and J genes are TRBV25-1 and TRBJ2-7, with D unclear. The CDR3 contains 14 residues. V was clipped by 0 bases and J by 3 bases, with 9 bases between them. Germline V CDR1 and CDR2: MGHDK, SYGVNS.

This clonotype appeared many times. This chain connects TRBV20-1 to TRBJ2-2; maybe TRBD2 (5 bases). The V end lost 6 bases, the J end lost 7 bases, and 15 bases lay between the germline ends. Germline CDR1 is DFQATT and CDR2 is SNEGSKA (reference sequence). This CDR3 has 13 residues. Here the CDR3 DNA reads TGCAGTGCCCTAAGGGAGTTGGTCGGGGAGCTGTTTTTT. This codes for CSALRELVGELFF.

This clonotype has a count of ten or more. The V call is TRBV28, the J call TRBJ2-7, with D perhaps matching TRBD1 (6 bases). V was cut by 4 bases and J by 7 bases, with 8 bases left in between. Germline V gene lookup returns CDR1 MDHEN and CDR2 SYDVKM. The CDR3 runs 11 residues. CDR3 residues: CASSSQGEQYF. CDR3 nucleotide sequence: TGTGCCAGCAGTTCACAGGGTGAGCAGTACTTC.

This rearrangement joins TRBV20-1 to TRBJ2-2, with D perhaps being TRBD1 or TRBD2 (5 bases each). The CDR3 sequence is 15 residues long. Trimming removed 6 bases at V and 7 bases at J, with 21 bases between. The germline CDR1 and CDR2 sequences are DFQATT and SNEGSKA (reference sequence). In DNA form, the CDR3 reads TGCAGTGCCCCTCCCCGGACAAGGGGAGACGGGGAGCTGTTTTTT. Amino acid sequence: CSAPPRTRGDGELFF.

CDR3 residues: CASSLVLAGGYNEQFF. The DNA of the CDR3 is TGTGCCAGCAGCTTAGTCCTAGCGGGAGGCTACAATGAGCAGTTCTTC. The V gene is TRBV7-9, the J gene TRBJ2-1; TRBD2 aligns across 11 bases. This CDR3 is built from 16 residues. CDR1 and CDR2 (germline): SEHNR, FQNEAQ (reference sequence). V dropped 1 base and J dropped 3; count of bases not matched to a gene: 2.

This clonotype was seen at least ten times. The rearrangement uses TRBV28 and TRBJ2-2, with D unclear. V lost 6 bases and J lost 5, with 7 bases in between. The germline V gene has CDR1 MDHEN and CDR2 SYDVKM. The CDR3 runs to 12 residues. As DNA, the CDR3 is TGTGCCAGCAGCTTAAGGACCGGGGAGCTGTTTTTT. It translates to CASSLRTGELFF. The full variable domain, its missing parts supplied by reference TRBV28 and TRBJ2-2, is DVKVTQSSRYLVKRTGEKVFLECVQDMDHENMFWYRQDPGLGLRLIYFSYDVKMKEKGDIPEGYSVSREKKERFSLILESASTNQTSMYLCASSLRTGELFFGEGSRLTVL.